This T cell receptor (beta chain) was sequenced for a study of shared clonotypes between healthy human individuals. Study-level background: A couple of female and three male donors aged 18 to 49 were enrolled. Findings and caveats of the study: Clonotype sharing levels among donors were expected to vary with sequencing depth. Having only a few donors restricted how much genetic and exposure-history diversity was captured.

Method: immunoSEQ multiplex PCR; TCRdb's copy keeps in-frame clones and lacks some. The data show under 600,000 clones, with over 60% seen just once and around 12% held by the top ten. Genomic DNA from unsorted samples was obtained from around 88 million PBMCs (per sample). Concerning this clone itself: Its antigen remains unknown.

V lost 5 bases and J lost 6; bases outside the gene matches: 10. Germline V lookup: CDR1 MDHEN, CDR2 SYDVKM. The CDR3 is made up of 15 amino acids. The TCR sequence derives from a woman aged 35 to 49 in good health. Some clones in this sample may be carry-over from other donors' samples. V and J are TRBV28 and TRBJ2-4, with 7 bases fitting TRBD2. Input material: PBMCs. CDR3 residues: CASSQRRGDPNIQYF. CDR3 coding DNA: TGTGCCAGCAGTCAACGCCGGGGGGACCCAAACATTCAGTACTTC. The variable domain in full, with the rest retrieved from reference TRBV28 and TRBJ2-4, is DVKVTQSSRYLVKRTGEKVFLECVQDMDHENMFWYRQDPGLGLRLIYFSYDVKMKEKGDIPEGYSVSREKKERFSLILESASTNQTSMYLCASSQRRGDPNIQYFGAGTRLSVL.